This TCR beta chain was found in a study of T cells after posttransplantation cyclophosphamide. Study-wide results and caveats: Recipient CMV seropositivity and CMV reactivation strongly tracked TRB clonality. Blood and skin or GI T cell repertoires showed limited TRB overlap.

This table comes from immunoSEQ multiplex PCR, and its TCRdb copy is limited to in-frame clones, with some not included. The sample includes about 47,000 clones, roughly nine tenths of them seen just once. About this clone: No antigen is known for it.

After removal of 0 bases from V and 7 bases from J, the junction contained 5 bases not matched to a gene. The germline V gene encodes CDR1 SGHAT and CDR2 FQNNGV. The CDR3 extends over 14 amino acids. The source material was PBMCs. This receptor was taken from a woman between 50 and 59 years old in good health and a related stem cell transplant donor. The rearrangement links TRBV11-2 to TRBJ1-2, with TRBD1 identical over 7 bases. The CDR3 sequence: CASSLDQGTVGYTF. CDR3 bases: TGTGCCAGCAGCTTAGACCAAGGGACAGTTGGCTACACCTTC.